These 25 T cell receptor beta chains were sequenced from one sample in a study of early T cells in non-severe SARS-CoV-2 infection. TCRdb re-derived calls from the 5' RACE reads in MiXCR, one entry per CDR3 protein. The data show tens of thousands of distinct CDR3 sequences, under 15% seen once. The specimen was whole blood. The receptors shown here come from an adult who was a healthcare worker with PCR-confirmed SARS-CoV-2 infection or an uninfected control (not recorded which).

This chain links TRBV29-1 with TRBJ2-3, with TRBD2 matching 11 bases. Germline values: CDR1 SQVTM, CDR2 ANQGSEA. There are 13 residues in the CDR3. Losses at the gene ends were 6 bases for V and 4 bases for J; bases not matched to a gene: 3. The CDR3 loop reads CSVRGLAADTQYF. DNA for the CDR3: TGCAGCGTGCGGGGACTAGCGGCAGATACGCAGTATTTT.

The J gene is TRBJ1-1, the V gene TRBV14; the D gene is possibly TRBD1 (5 bases). Germline V CDR1 and CDR2: SGHDN, FVKESK. V was shortened by 8 bases and J by 6 bases, with 16 bases between the two germline ends. This CDR3 contains 13 residues. The CDR3 reads CASRRWGEPEAFF. The CDR3 DNA sequence: TGTGCCAGCCGACGGTGGGGGGAACCTGAAGCTTTCTTT.

The rearrangement joins TRBV20-1 to TRBJ2-3, with 7 bases identical to TRBD2. The V gene's germline CDR1 is DFQATT and CDR2 SNEGSKA (reference sequence). V trimming: 2 bases; J trimming: 6 bases; junction bases outside the gene matches: 11. The CDR3 runs to 15 residues. CDR3 nucleotide sequence: TGCAGTGCTAGAATCTCTAGCGGAGCGTGGGATACGCAGTATTTT. Translated: CSARISSGAWDTQYF.

In its sample, this clonotype was seen a few times. V is TRBV2 and J is TRBJ2-2; tentatively, D is TRBD1 or TRBD2 (7 bases each). V was shortened by 8 bases and J by 4 bases, with 14 bases between the two germline ends. There are 14 residues in the CDR3. The germline V gene encodes CDR1 SNHLY and CDR2 FYNNEI. CDR3 sequence: CASCSRGGTGELFF. CDR3 DNA sequence: TGTGCCAGCTGTAGCAGGGGGGGCACCGGGGAGCTGTTTTTT. Full variable domain (rest looked up from reference TRBV2 and TRBJ2-2): EPEVTQTPSHQVTQMGQEVILRCVPISNHLYFYWYRQILGQKVEFLVSFYNNEISEKSEIFDDQFSVERPDGSNFTLKIRSTKLEDSAMYFCASCSRGGTGELFFGEGSRLTVL.

This clonotype was seen ten or more times. The rearrangement links TRBV7-9 to TRBJ1-1, with D possibly being TRBD1 (5 bases). The germline gives CDR1 SEHNR, CDR2 FQNEAQ (reference sequence). The V gene lost 7 bases and the J gene lost 4 bases, with 16 bases spanning the gap. The CDR3 spans 14 residues. For the CDR3, the DNA is TGTGCCAGCATCCTTCTGGGGGGTGGCACTGAAGCTTTCTTT. Encoded protein: CASILLGGGTEAFF.

The chain is built from TRBV10-1 and TRBJ2-7, with TRBD1 matching 12 bases. The germline V gene has CDR1 WNHNN and CDR2 SYGVQD (reference sequence). The CDR3 is made up of 15 amino acids. After removal of 7 bases from V and 5 bases from J, the junction contained 9 bases not matched to a gene. CDR3 DNA: TGCGCCAGCATTCCCCGGGACAGGGGGCCCAACGAGCAGTACTTC. Translating gives CASIPRDRGPNEQYF.

This clonotype was detected many times. The chain couples TRBV7-9 to TRBJ2-3, with 9 nucleotides matching TRBD1. The CDR3 is made up of 16 amino acids. J lost 3 bases, V lost 2 bases, and 6 bases had no gene match. Germline lookup yields CDR1 SEHNR and CDR2 FQNEAQ (reference sequence). The CDR3 sequence is CASSLLGTGMTDTQYF. The CDR3 DNA reads TGTGCCAGCAGCTTACTTGGGACAGGGATGACAGATACGCAGTATTTT. Together with reference TRBV7-9 and TRBJ2-3, the CDR3 gives the full variable domain: DTGVSQNPRHKITKRGQNVTFRCDPISEHNRLYWYRQTLGQGPEFLTYFQNEAQLEKSRLLSDRFSAERPKGSFSTLEIQRTEQGDSAMYLCASSLLGTGMTDTQYFGPGTRLTVL.

This clonotype was seen more than once but under ten times. The rearrangement links TRBV4-1 to TRBJ2-1, with D perhaps matching TRBD2 (5 bases). V gave up 8 bases and J gave up 6 bases, with 17 bases separating them. The CDR3 contains 14 residues. Germline V gene lookup returns CDR1 MGHRA and CDR2 YSYEKL. The CDR3 DNA is TGCGCCAGCGGATATGCGGGTCCGCGCAATGAGCAGTTCTTC. The encoded protein is CASGYAGPRNEQFF.

The rearrangement links TRBV15 to TRBJ2-3; TRBD2 might be the D (5 bases). Germline V gene sequence: CDR1 LNHNV, CDR2 YYDKDF (reference sequence). The CDR3 extends over 13 amino acids. V lost 8 bases and J 1 base, leaving 10 bases between the germline ends. CDR3 coding DNA: TGTGCCACCGAGATCGGGGGCACAGATACGCAGTATTTT. Its protein product is CATEIGGTDTQYF.

This clonotype was detected only a few times. The rearrangement links TRBV4-1 to TRBJ2-5; D remains unclear. CDR3 size: 13 residues. The germline V gene has CDR1 MGHRA and CDR2 YSYEKL. The V gene lost 1 base and the J gene lost 5 bases, with 8 bases spanning the gap. CDR3 sequence reads: CASSQVPTETQYF. The CDR3 nucleotides are TGCGCCAGCAGCCAAGTCCCAACGGAGACCCAGTACTTC.

This clonotype was counted a few times. The chain combines TRBV12-3 or TRBV12-4 with TRBJ1-2; a weak D match, TRBD1 (5 bases). The ends were cut back, 5 bases at V and 7 bases at J, with 20 bases in the middle. This CDR3 spans 15 amino acids. The CDR3 DNA reads TGTGCCAGCAGTCAAACCCAGGGTTCTGAGAGTGGCTACACCTTC. Amino acid sequence: CASSQTQGSESGYTF.

This chain links TRBV28 with TRBJ2-5; no firm D call. The CDR3 is 12 residues long. V gave up 3 bases and J gave up 5 bases, with 7 bases separating them. Germline assignment: CDR1 MDHEN and CDR2 SYDVKM. In DNA form, the CDR3 reads TGTGCCAGCAGTTTTACCAGGGAGACCCAGTACTTC. This codes for CASSFTRETQYF.

This clonotype appeared many times. A junction end diverges from the germline sequence, so it may reflect a read error. V is TRBV29-1 and J is TRBJ1-1; possible D gene TRBD1, 5 bases. The CDR3 sequence is 17 residues long. Looked up from germline, CDR1 is SQVTM and CDR2 is ANQGSEA. The CDR3 protein is CSVAILRTPDMNAEAFF. The CDR3 DNA sequence: TGCAGCGTAGCGATTCTTAGGACACCTGACATGAACGCTGAAGCTTTCTTT.

This clonotype was observed at least ten times. The chain carries TRBV7-8 and TRBJ2-1; tentatively, D is TRBD2 (6 bases). Germline CDR1 is SGHVS and CDR2 is FQNEAQ. The V gene lost 5 bases and the J gene lost 5 bases, with 16 bases spanning the gap. This CDR3 contains 15 residues. The CDR3 bases are TGTGCCAGCAGCGTCTTCGGAGGGCCCCACAATGAGCAGTTCTTC. Protein product: CASSVFGGPHNEQFF.

This clonotype was counted between two and nine times. The V gene is TRBV12-3 or TRBV12-4, the J gene TRBJ1-2; maybe TRBD1 (5 bases). The ends were cut back, 3 bases at V and 2 bases at J, with 19 bases in the middle. This CDR3 contains 17 residues. The DNA for the CDR3 is TGTGCCAGCAGTTTCTCCCGTCTGGCAGGGAAAAACTATGGCTACACCTTC. This translates into CASSFSRLAGKNYGYTF.

The V call is TRBV18, the J call TRBJ2-7, with 8 nucleotides matching TRBD1. The junction had 7 bases not matched to a gene; V was cut back by 3 bases and J by 6 bases. Germline CDR1 and CDR2: KGHSH and LQKENI. The CDR3 runs 14 residues. The CDR3 spells CASSPGQVPSEQYF. CDR3 bases: TGTGCCAGCTCACCGGGACAGGTTCCCTCCGAGCAGTACTTC.

The chain recombines TRBV7-2 with TRBJ1-3; no clear D. V lost 1 base, J lost 1 base, and 8 bases lay in between. Looked up from germline, CDR1 is SGHTA and CDR2 is FQGNSA. The CDR3 extends over 15 amino acids. The CDR3 DNA reads as TGTGCCAGCAGCTTAGAACGGGGTTCTGGAAACACCATATATTTT. Its translation is CASSLERGSGNTIYF.

The V call is TRBV5-1, the J call TRBJ1-2; D is perhaps TRBD1 (5 bases). V lost 3 bases and J lost 4, with 16 bases in between. Germline lookup yields CDR1 SGHRS and CDR2 YFSETQ. The CDR3 spans 15 residues. The CDR3 sequence: CASSSGLSRGYGYTF. CDR3 DNA: TGCGCCAGCAGCTCGGGCCTCTCTAGGGGCTATGGCTACACCTTC.

The chain has TRBV29-1 and TRBJ2-1; no firm D call. Trimming took off 2 bases at V and 0 bases at J, with 8 bases between the two ends. The germline V gene has CDR1 SQVTM and CDR2 ANQGSEA. The CDR3 runs 14 residues. The CDR3 spells CSVERPPSYNEQFF. The CDR3 coding sequence is TGCAGCGTTGAAAGGCCCCCCTCCTACAATGAGCAGTTCTTC.

This CDR3 is CATCWGDRFYEQYF. The CDR3 bases are TGTGCCACCTGCTGGGGGGACAGGTTCTACGAGCAGTACTTC. The chain employs TRBV24-1 and TRBJ2-7, with TRBD1 identical over 8 bases. The CDR3 totals 14 residues. The germline V gene has CDR1 KGHDR and CDR2 SFDVKD. The junction had 9 bases not matched to a gene; V was cut back by 9 bases and J by 3 bases.

Only a few counts were recorded for this clonotype. The rearrangement joins TRBV4-1 to TRBJ2-7; the D call may be TRBD1 or TRBD2 (6 bases each). This CDR3 contains 16 residues. Per germline, CDR1 MGHRA and CDR2 YSYEKL. V shed 1 base and J shed 2 bases, with 15 bases lying between them. The CDR3 region has the DNA TGCGCCAGCAGCCAAGGATTAGGGGGAGGCCCCTACGAGCAGTACTTC. This gives the protein CASSQGLGGGPYEQYF.

In this sample, this clonotype turned up many times. CDR3 sequence (DNA): TGCAGCGTCATGACAGGAACGGGGAATCAGCCCCAGCATTTT. Translating gives CSVMTGTGNQPQHF. V and J are TRBV29-1 and TRBJ1-5; maybe TRBD1 (6 bases). The CDR3 is 14 residues long. V gave up 6 bases and J gave up 4 bases, with 16 bases separating them. Per the germline V gene, CDR1 is SQVTM and CDR2 is ANQGSEA.

This clonotype was counted ten times or more. This sequence joins TRBV7-8 and TRBJ2-1; TRBD1 matches at 9 bases. The V and J ends lost 4 bases and 8 bases, in that order; junction bases with no gene match: 6. Germline V gene data show CDR1 as SGHVS and CDR2 as FQNEAQ. The CDR3 has 14 residues. The CDR3 DNA follows: TGTGCCAGCAGCTCTGACAGGGGGAGGTATGAGCAGTTCTTC. Encoded protein: CASSSDRGRYEQFF.

This clonotype was recorded a few times. The CDR3 nucleotides are TGTGCCAGCAGCCTAACGGACCGGGACAGGGCGTTTTCGGGACTAGACACGGTGCAGTTCTTC. It yields the protein CASSLTDRDRAFSGLDTVQFF. This chain uses TRBV12-3 or TRBV12-4 with TRBJ2-1, with TRBD1 as a possible D gene (9 bases). The CDR3 sequence is 21 residues long. V dropped 6 bases and J dropped 12 bases, with 42 bases sitting between them.

The table lists this clonotype with many counts. The CDR3 loop reads CASSPQDRVGHEQYF. The CDR3 DNA reads as TGTGCCAGCAGTCCCCAGGACAGGGTTGGGCACGAGCAGTACTTC. The rearrangement joins TRBV28 to TRBJ2-7; 8 bases match TRBD1. The germline V gene has CDR1 MDHEN and CDR2 SYDVKM. The trim removed 5 bases at V and 5 bases at J, leaving 11 bases unmatched. There are 15 residues in the CDR3. Looking up the rest from reference TRBV28 and TRBJ2-7 gives the full variable domain: DVKVTQSSRYLVKRTGEKVFLECVQDMDHENMFWYRQDPGLGLRLIYFSYDVKMKEKGDIPEGYSVSREKKERFSLILESASTNQTSMYLCASSPQDRVGHEQYFGPGTRLTVT.